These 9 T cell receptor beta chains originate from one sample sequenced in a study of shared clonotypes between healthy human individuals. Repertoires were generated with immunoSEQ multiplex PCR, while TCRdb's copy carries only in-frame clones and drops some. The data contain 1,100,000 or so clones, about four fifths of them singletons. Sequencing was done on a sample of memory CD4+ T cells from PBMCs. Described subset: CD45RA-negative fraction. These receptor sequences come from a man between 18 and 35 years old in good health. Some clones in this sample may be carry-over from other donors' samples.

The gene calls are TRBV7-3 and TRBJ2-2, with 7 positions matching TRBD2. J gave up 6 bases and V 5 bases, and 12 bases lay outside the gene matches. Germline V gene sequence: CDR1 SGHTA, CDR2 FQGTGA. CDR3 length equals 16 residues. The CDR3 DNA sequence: TGTGCCAGCAGCCCACTCGGGGGGAGAGACGCCGGGGAGCTGTTTTTT. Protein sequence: CASSPLGGRDAGELFF. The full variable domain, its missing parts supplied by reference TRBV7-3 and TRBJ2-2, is GAGVSQTPSNKVTEKGKYVELRCDPISGHTALYWYRQSLGQGPEFLIYFQGTGAADDSGLPNDRFFAVRPEGSVSTLKIQRTERGDSAVYLCASSPLGGRDAGELFFGEGSRLTVL.

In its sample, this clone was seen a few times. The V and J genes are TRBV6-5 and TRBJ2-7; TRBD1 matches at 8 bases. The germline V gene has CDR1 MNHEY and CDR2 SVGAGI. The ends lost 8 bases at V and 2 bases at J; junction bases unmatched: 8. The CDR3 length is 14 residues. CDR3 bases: TGTGCCAGCGCCAGGGGGCAGGGCGCCTACGAGCAGTACTTC. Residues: CASARGQGAYEQYF.

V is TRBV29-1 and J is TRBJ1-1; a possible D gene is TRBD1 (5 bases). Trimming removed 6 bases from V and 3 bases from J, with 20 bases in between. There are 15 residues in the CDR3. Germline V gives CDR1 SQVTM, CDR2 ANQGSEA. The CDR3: CSVAPRVNRDTEAFF. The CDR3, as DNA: TGCAGCGTAGCTCCCAGGGTGAATAGGGACACTGAAGCTTTCTTT. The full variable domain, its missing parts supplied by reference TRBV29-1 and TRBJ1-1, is SAVISQKPSRDICQRGTSLTIQCQVDSQVTMMFWYRQQPGQSLTLIATANQGSEATYESGFVIDKFPISRPNLTFSTLTVSNMSPEDSSIYLCSVAPRVNRDTEAFFGQGTRLTVV.

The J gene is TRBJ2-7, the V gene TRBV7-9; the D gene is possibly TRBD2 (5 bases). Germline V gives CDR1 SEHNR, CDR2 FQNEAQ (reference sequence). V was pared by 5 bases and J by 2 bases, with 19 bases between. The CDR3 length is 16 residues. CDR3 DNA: TGTGCCAGCAGCCGTGCGGAGGTCGGTGGGGCCTACGAGCAGTACTTC. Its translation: CASSRAEVGGAYEQYF.

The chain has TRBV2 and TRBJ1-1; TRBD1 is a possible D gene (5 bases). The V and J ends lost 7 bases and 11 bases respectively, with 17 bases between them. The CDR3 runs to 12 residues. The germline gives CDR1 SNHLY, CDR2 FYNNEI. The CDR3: CASTRDFGEAFF. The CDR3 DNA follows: TGTGCCAGCACTAGGGACTTTGGGGAGGCTTTCTTT.

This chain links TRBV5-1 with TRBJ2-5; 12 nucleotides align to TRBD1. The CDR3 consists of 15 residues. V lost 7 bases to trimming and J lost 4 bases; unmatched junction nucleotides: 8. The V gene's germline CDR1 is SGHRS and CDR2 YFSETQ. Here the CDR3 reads CASQPGQGASETQYF. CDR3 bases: TGCGCCAGCCAGCCGGGACAGGGGGCGTCAGAGACCCAGTACTTC.

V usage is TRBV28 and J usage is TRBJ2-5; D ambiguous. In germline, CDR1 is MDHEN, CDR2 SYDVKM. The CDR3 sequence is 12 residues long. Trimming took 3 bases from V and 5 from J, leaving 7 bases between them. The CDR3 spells CASSLGSETQYF. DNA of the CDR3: TGTGCCAGCAGTTTGGGCAGCGAGACCCAGTACTTC.

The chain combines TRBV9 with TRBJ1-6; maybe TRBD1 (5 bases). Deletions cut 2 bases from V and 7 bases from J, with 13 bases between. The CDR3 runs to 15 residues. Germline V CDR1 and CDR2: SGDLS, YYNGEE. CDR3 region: CASSVGGTENSPLHF. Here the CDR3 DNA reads TGTGCCAGCAGCGTTGGAGGGACGGAAAATTCACCCCTCCACTTT.

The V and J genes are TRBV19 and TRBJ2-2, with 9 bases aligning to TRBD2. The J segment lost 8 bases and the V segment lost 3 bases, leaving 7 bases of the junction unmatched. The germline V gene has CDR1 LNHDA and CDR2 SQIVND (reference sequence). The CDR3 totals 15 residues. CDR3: CASSILTSGLGELFF. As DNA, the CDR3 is TGTGCCAGTAGTATTTTGACTAGCGGCCTAGGGGAGCTGTTTTTT.